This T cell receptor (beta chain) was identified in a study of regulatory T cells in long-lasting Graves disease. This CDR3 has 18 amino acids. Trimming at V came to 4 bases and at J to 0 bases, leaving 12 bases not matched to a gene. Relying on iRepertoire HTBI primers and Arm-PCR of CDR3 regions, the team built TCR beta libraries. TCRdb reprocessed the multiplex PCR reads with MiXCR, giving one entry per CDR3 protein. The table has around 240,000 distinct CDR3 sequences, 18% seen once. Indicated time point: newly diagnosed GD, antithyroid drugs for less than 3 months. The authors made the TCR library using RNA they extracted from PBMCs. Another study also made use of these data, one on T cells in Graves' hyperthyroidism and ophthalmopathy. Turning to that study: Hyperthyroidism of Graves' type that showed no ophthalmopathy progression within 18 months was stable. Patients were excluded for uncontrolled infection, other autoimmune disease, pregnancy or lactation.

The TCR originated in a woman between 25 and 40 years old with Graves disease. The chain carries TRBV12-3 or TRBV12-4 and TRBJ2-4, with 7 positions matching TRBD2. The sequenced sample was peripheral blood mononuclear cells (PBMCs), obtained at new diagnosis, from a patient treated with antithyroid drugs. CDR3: CASSSFHLAGVAKNIQYF. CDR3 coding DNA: TGTGCCAGCAGTTCCTTCCACCTGGCGGGGGTAGCCAAAAACATTCAGTACTTC.